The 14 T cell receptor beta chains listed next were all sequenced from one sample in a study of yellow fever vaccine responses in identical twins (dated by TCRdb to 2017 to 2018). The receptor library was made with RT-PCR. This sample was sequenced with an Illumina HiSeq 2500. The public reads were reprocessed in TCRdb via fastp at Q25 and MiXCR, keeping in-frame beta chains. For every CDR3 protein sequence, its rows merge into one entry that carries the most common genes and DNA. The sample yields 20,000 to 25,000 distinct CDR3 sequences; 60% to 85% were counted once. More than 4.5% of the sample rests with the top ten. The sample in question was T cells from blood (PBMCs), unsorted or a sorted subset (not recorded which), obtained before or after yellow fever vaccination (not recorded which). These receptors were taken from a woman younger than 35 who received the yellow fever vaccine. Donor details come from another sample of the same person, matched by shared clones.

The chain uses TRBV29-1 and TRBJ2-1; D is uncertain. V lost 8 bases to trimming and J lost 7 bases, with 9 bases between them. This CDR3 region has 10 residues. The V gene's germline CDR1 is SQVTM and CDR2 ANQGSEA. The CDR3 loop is CSCGGNEQFF. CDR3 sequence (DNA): TGCAGCTGCGGTGGGAATGAGCAGTTCTTC.

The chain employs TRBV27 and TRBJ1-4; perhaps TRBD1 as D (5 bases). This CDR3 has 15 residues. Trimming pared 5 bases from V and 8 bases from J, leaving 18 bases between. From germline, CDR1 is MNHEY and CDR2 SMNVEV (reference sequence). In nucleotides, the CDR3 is TGTGCCAGCAGTGTCGGTCCCCGACCAGGGGAAAAACTGTTTTTT. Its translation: CASSVGPRPGEKLFF.

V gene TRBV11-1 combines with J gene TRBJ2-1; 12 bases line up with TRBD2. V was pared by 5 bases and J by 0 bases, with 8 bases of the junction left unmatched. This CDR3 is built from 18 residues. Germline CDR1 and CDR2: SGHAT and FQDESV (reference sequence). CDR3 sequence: CASSRWTSGESSYNEQFF. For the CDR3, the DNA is TGTGCCAGCAGCCGCTGGACTAGCGGGGAAAGCTCCTACAATGAGCAGTTCTTC.

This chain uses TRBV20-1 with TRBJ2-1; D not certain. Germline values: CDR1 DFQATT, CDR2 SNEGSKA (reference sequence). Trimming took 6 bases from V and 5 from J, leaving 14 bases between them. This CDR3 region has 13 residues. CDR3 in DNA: TGCAGTGCCCCCTTTCCTAGGAACAATGAGCAGTTCTTC. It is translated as CSAPFPRNNEQFF.

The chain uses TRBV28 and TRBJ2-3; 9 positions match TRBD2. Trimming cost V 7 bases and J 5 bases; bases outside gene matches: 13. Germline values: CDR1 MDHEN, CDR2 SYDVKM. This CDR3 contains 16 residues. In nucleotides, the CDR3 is TGTGCCAGCATTTTGAGCGGGGGGCAATACCGAGATACGCAGTATTTT. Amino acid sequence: CASILSGGQYRDTQYF.

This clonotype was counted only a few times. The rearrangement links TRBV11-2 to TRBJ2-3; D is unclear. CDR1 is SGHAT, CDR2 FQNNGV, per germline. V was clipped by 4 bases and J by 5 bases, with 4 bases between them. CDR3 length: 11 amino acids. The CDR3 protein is CASSSGDTQYF. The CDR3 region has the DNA TGTGCCAGCAGCTCTGGAGATACGCAGTATTTT.

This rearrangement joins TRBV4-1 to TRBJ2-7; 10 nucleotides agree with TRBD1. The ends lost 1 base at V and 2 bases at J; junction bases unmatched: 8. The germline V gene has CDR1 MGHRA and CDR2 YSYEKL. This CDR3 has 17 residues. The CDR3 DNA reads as TGCGCCAGCAGCCAAGGACAGGGGGCGGCGGGAGCCTACGAGCAGTACTTC. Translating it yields CASSQGQGAAGAYEQYF.

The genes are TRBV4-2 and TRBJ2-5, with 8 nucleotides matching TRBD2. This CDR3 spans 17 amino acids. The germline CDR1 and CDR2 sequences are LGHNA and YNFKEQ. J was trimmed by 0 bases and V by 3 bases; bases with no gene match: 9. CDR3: CASSHDSGAVHQETQYF. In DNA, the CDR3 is TGTGCCAGCAGCCACGATAGCGGGGCGGTTCACCAAGAGACCCAGTACTTC.

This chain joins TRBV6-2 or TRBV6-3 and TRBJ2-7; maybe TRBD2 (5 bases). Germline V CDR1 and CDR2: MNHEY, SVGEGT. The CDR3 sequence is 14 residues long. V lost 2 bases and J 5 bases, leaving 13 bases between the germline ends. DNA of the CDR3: TGTGCCAGCAGTTACATATACCAGCGGAACGAGCAGTACTTC. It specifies CASSYIYQRNEQYF.

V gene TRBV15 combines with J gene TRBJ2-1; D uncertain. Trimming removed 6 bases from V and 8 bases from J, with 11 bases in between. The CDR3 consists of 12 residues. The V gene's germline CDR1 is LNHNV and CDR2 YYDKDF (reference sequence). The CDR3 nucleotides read TGTGCCACCAGGTTGTGGGGTCATGAGCAGTTCTTC. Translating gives CATRLWGHEQFF. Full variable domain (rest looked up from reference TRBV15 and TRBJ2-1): DAMVIQNPRYQVTQFGKPVTLSCSQTLNHNVMYWYQQKSSQAPKLLFHYYDKDFNNEADTPDNFQSRRPNTSFCFLDIRSPGLGDTAMYLCATRLWGHEQFFGPGTRLTVL.

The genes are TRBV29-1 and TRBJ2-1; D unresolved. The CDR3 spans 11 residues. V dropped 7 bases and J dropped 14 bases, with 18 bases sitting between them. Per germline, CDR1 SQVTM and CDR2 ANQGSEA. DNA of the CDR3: TGCAGCGGAATCGTCGGTTGGGTGAAGTTCTTC. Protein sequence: CSGIVGWVKFF.

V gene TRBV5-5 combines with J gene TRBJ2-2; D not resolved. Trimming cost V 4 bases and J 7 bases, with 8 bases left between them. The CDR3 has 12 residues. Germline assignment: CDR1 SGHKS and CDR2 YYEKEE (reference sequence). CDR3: CASSPLVGELFF. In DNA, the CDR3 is TGTGCCAGCAGCCCCCTTGTCGGGGAGCTGTTTTTT.

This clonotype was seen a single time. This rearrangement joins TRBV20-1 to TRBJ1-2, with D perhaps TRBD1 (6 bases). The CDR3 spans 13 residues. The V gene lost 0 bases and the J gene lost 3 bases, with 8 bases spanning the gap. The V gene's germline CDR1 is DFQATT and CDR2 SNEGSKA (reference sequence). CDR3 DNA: TGCAGTGCTAGAGATTGGACAGACTATGGCTACACCTTC. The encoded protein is CSARDWTDYGYTF.

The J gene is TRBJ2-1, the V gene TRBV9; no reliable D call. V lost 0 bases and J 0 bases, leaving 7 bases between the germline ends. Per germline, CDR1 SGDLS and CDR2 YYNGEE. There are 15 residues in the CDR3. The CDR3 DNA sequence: TGTGCCAGCAGCGTAGGGATTGACTCCTACAATGAGCAGTTCTTC. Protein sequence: CASSVGIDSYNEQFF. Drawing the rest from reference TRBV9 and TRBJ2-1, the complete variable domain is DSGVTQTPKHLITATGQRVTLRCSPRSGDLSVYWYQQSLDQGLQFLIQYYNGEERAKGNILERFSAQQFPDLHSELNLSSLELGDSALYFCASSVGIDSYNEQFFGPGTRLTVL.